Reported below is one TCR beta chain. This clone appeared a single time. Its antigen is not yet known. It has no much larger one-base neighbor in the sample; base qualities were not kept. The CDR3 regions of human TCRbeta chains were analyzed by immunosequencing. Under the source paper's analysis protocol: Repertoire TCRs were matched against a reference library of SARS-CoV-2-specific TCRs generated with the MIRA antigen-specificity platform. Breadth meant the fraction of unique TCRs that were SARS-CoV-2-associated, whereas depth meant the fraction of total T cells that were SARS-CoV-2-associated. Using the MIRA data, each spike-specific TCR was assigned both to the spike region to which the TCR was reactive and to a CD4 or CD8 class. Log10-transformed breadth and depth values were compared by one-way ANOVA with Sidak's multiple comparisons tests. TCRdb obtained this table from immuneACCESS and retained in-frame rearrangements with V and J assigned. These tables miss some clones; where compared with another copy, unresolved V genes account for less than half of the shortfall, and the remainder is unexplained. V and J calls plus clone size are reproduced from that table; the DNA served to infer D and trimming. The sample yields 250,000 to 300,000 clones; around 93% were counted once. Clones ranked in the top ten supply 0.55% of the sample.

For CDR1 and CDR2, the germline V gene (reference sequence) lists SGHNT and YYREEE. Cut back by 3 bases and 4 bases, the V and J ends lie 13 bases apart. From the cysteine up to the phenylalanine, the CDR3 has a length of 15 residues. The DNA shown is the 45-base CDR3, in frame from base 1. The data derive from a study of T cell responses to AZD1222 COVID-19 vaccine (dated by TCRdb to about 2021). Some background on the complete study: TCR sequencing covered some 250 trial participants: about 210 given two doses of AZD1222 and 26 given two doses of MenACWY control vaccine. Trial participants were enrolled by age into subgroups of 18-55, 56-69 and 70-plus years, and around 150, 29 and 61 TCR-sequenced participants, respectively, were included in these subgroups.

The sample's time point, from its label and the paper: about 28 days (+/-7) after the second vaccine dose. Because spike-specific TCR depth and breadth did not differ between the two schedules, AZD1222 recipients who got a second dose at roughly 4 weeks were pooled with those who got a second dose at roughly 12 weeks. Samples from vaccinated people were obtained from the UK trials COV001 and COV002, which included a single-blind randomized controlled phase 2/3 trial of AZD1222 (ChAdOx1 nCoV-19) in healthy adults. For TCRbeta chain sequencing, PBMC samples were collected from trial participants at day 0 and at day 28 after the second dose. Paper-wide results and their limitations: Because no day 14 peak-response samples were available, repertoires were characterized only after the peak T cell response. Spike-specific TCR breadth and depth rose significantly after two AZD1222 doses compared with day 0 and with MenACWY recipients. Conclusions about previously exposed vaccinees were limited because only six or seven AZD1222 recipients were SARS-CoV-2 seropositive at baseline. Most participants were white British and females outnumbered males, and the authors suggested that clonal diversity may have been underestimated. Epitopes outside the regions mutated in the B.1.351 and B.1.1.7 variants were reportedly recognized by nearly half of the unique spike-specific TCRs. In the small 56-69-year group, the increase in depth fell short of significance, most likely because of low power. The vaccine-associated CD4 TCRs covered the entire spike protein, and the dominant responses fell in regions 160-218 and 743-854.

Sequencing was performed on peripheral blood, taken 28 days after the second AZD1222 dose. Rearrangement joined TRBV5-4 to TRBJ1-4; TRBD1 is a possible D gene, resting on 6 matching bases. The receptor's source is an adult who received the AZD1222 COVID-19 vaccine. The nucleotide sequence reads as follows: TGTGCCAGCAGCTGGGGCGGGGGCAATAATGAAAAACTGTTTTTT. Translated, this gives CASSWGGGNNEKLFF. Here the CDR3 is joined to the reference TRBV5-4 and TRBJ1-4 genes, and the full variable domain is: ETGVTQSPTHLIKTRGQQVTLRCSSQSGHNTVSWYQQALGQGPQFIFQYYREEENGRGNFPPRFSGLQFPNYSSELNVNALELDDSALYLCASSWGGGNNEKLFFGSGTQLSVL.